The T cell receptor (beta chain) under discussion was sequenced for a study of blood T cell repertoires in COVID-19. Sequencing used immunoSEQ multiplex PCR; TCRdb keeps in-frame clones, though not all of them. The sample has more than 250,000 clones, around 87% seen once; the top ten hold 1%. CDR1 and CDR2 from the germline V gene are SGHTA and FQGNSA. Trimming took off 6 bases at V and 5 bases at J, with 11 bases between the two ends. This CDR3 is built from 14 residues. J is TRBJ1-6 and V is TRBV7-2; D is undetermined. Sequenced: peripheral blood. The TCR comes from a man in his fifties or sixties with active or convalescent COVID-19. The CDR3 spells CASSDSRNNSPLHF. In nucleotides, the CDR3 is TGTGCCAGCAGTGACTCGCGGAATAATTCACCCCTCCACTTT.